This T cell receptor (beta chain) comes out of a study of T cell repertoires in cytomegalovirus infection. Overall study: It was the public TCR beta signatures that indicated both CMV infection and matching HLA type.

Each CDR3 protein is one row after TCRdb ran MiXCR on the reads. The table records 140,000 to 150,000 distinct CDR3 sequences, about 31% of them present only once. V was trimmed by 3 bases and J by 4 bases, leaving 18 bases between them. Germline assignment: CDR1 SNHLY and CDR2 FYNNEI. The CDR3 covers 16 residues. About this clonotype: Its target is not known.

The TCR originated in a human donor in good health (CMV status not recorded). Some clones in this sample may be carry-over from other donors' samples. The chain couples TRBV2 to TRBJ1-1; D ambiguous. Sequences were derived from CD8+ T cells from cultured PBMCs, sampled from culture after CMV antigen stimulation. This chain's CDR3 is CASSDAGWPAGTEAFF. CDR3 sequence (DNA): TGTGCCAGCAGTGATGCTGGTTGGCCCGCTGGCACTGAAGCTTTCTTT. The whole variable domain, filled in from reference TRBV2 and TRBJ1-1, reads EPEVTQTPSHQVTQMGQEVILRCVPISNHLYFYWYRQILGQKVEFLVSFYNNEISEKSEIFDDQFSVERPDGSNFTLKIRSTKLEDSAMYFCASSDAGWPAGTEAFFGQGTRLTVV.